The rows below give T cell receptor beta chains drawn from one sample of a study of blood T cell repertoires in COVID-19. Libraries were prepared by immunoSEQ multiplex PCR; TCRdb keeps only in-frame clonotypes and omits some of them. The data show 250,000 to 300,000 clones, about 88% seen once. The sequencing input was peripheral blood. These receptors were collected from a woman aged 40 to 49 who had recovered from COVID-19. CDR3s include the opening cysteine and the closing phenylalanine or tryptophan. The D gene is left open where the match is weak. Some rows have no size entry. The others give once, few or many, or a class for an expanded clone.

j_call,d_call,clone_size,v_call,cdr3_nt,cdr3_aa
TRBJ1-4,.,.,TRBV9,TGTGCCAGCAGCGTAGAGGGGACACCTGCAACTAATGAAAAACTGTTTTTT,CASSVEGTPATNEKLFF
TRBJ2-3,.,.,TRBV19,TGTGCCAGTAGTATCGGAGGACAGCCCACAGATACGCAGTATTTT,CASSIGGQPTDTQYF
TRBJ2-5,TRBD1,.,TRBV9,TGTGCCAGCAGCGTAGCTACGACAGGGGGCCCACAAGAGACCCAGTACTTC,CASSVATTGGPQETQYF
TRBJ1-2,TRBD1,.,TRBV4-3,TGCGCCAGCAGCCCCCGGACAGGGCTGGATGGCTACACCTTC,CASSPRTGLDGYTF
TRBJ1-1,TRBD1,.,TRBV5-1,TGCGCCAGCAGCCGGGGACAGGGAACTGAAGCTTTCTTT,CASSRGQGTEAFF
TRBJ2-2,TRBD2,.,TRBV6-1,TGTGCCAGCAGTGAAGGCTCAGCGGGGTCGGCCGGGGAGCTGTTTTTT,CASSEGSAGSAGELFF
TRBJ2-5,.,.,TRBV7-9,TGTGCCAGCAGCTTAGGTCTAGCAGAGACCCAGTACTTC,CASSLGLAETQYF
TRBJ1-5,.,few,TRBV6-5,TGTGCCAGCCGGGGGGGGACGCATCAGCCCCAGCATTTT,CASRGGTHQPQHF
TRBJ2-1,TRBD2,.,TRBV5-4,TGTGCCAGCAGCTTGTCGGGGGGGGTCCATGAGCAGTTCTTC,CASSLSGGVHEQFF
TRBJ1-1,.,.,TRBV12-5,TGTGCTAGTGGTTTGCAGGACACTGAAGCTTTCTTT,CASGLQDTEAFF
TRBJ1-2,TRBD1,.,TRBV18,TGTGCCAGCTCACCCAACAGGGGAAAAACCTATGGCTACACCTTC,CASSPNRGKTYGYTF
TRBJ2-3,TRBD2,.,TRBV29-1,TGCAGCGTTCTAGCGGGACGAACCACAGATACGCAGTATTTT,CSVLAGRTTDTQYF
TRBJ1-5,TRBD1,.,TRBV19,TGTGCCAGTAGTATACGGGGGACAGGGAACAATCCCGAGCATTTT,CASSIRGTGNNPEHF
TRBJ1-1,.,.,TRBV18,TGTGCCAGCTCACCCCTTGGCCTCCGAGGAACTGAAGCTTTCTTT,CASSPLGLRGTEAFF
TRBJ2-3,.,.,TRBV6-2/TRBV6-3,TGTGCCAGCAGTCTAGCAGATACGCAGTATTTT,CASSLADTQYF
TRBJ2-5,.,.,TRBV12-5,TGTGCTAGTCTTGGGGGAGGAGAGACCCAGTACTTC,CASLGGGETQYF
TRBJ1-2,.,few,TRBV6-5,TGTGCCAGCAGTTACGCAACAGCAAAGGATGGCTACACCTTC,CASSYATAKDGYTF
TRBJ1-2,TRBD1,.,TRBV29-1,TGCAGCGTTGAGCCCCGGGACAGGGGGCGCAACGGCTACACCTTC,CSVEPRDRGRNGYTF